The 27 T cell receptor beta chains given below trace back to one sample, sequenced in a study of blood T cell repertoires in COVID-19. Assay used: immunoSEQ multiplex PCR; TCRdb lists only in-frame clones, some missing. The top ten hold 10% to 13% of the sample, which has 200,000 to 250,000 clones, about 91% seen once. What was sequenced was PBMCs or T cells enriched from blood (not recorded which). The origin of the receptors is a man younger than 30 with acute COVID-19.

The rearrangement uses TRBV3-1 (or the pseudogene TRBV3-2) and TRBJ2-2; a weak D match, TRBD1 (6 bases). CDR1 is LGHDT and CDR2 is YNNKEL in the germline V gene (reference sequence). The germline V and J ends were trimmed by 0 bases and 4 bases, with 12 bases remaining between them. This CDR3 comprises 16 residues. The CDR3 protein is CASSQEKGVGTGELFF. The CDR3 DNA is TGTGCCAGCAGCCAAGAAAAGGGGGTGGGCACCGGGGAGCTGTTTTTT.

The chain uses TRBV19 and TRBJ1-4; D gene ambiguous. V was clipped by 3 bases and J by 0 bases, with 11 bases between them. Per germline, CDR1 LNHDA and CDR2 SQIVND (reference sequence). The CDR3 runs to 16 residues. CDR3 loop: CASSMAPSATNEKLFF. CDR3 in DNA: TGTGCCAGTAGTATGGCCCCCTCAGCAACTAATGAAAAACTGTTTTTT.

This chain uses TRBV20-1 with TRBJ2-1; D uncertain. Germline V gene data show CDR1 as DFQATT and CDR2 as SNEGSKA (reference sequence). The CDR3 runs to 12 residues. V was cut by 3 bases and J by 9 bases, with 12 bases left in between. In DNA form, the CDR3 reads TGCAGTGCTAGTCCCGCGGAGCGTGAGCAGTTCTTC. It yields the protein CSASPAEREQFF.

The V call is TRBV7-6, the J call TRBJ2-5; 7 nucleotides match TRBD1. The CDR3 is 15 amino acids. Germline CDR1 reads SGHVS; CDR2 reads FNYEAQ. The ends lost 4 bases at V and 3 bases at J; junction bases unmatched: 8. DNA of the CDR3: TGTGCCAGCAGCTCTTCTCGGGACAGTAAAGAGACCCAGTACTTC. Its translation is CASSSSRDSKETQYF.

The V and J genes are TRBV19 and TRBJ1-1; possibly TRBD1 for D (6 bases). V lost 9 bases to trimming and J lost 1 base, with 15 bases between them. From germline, CDR1 is LNHDA and CDR2 SQIVND (reference sequence). The length of the CDR3 is 14 residues. CDR3 DNA sequence: TGTGCCAGCGGAACAGGGCCTACGAACACTGAAGCTTTCTTT. This codes for CASGTGPTNTEAFF.

The CDR3 loop is CASSFGQGGYTF. The CDR3 coding sequence is TGTGCCAGCAGCTTTGGTCAGGGTGGCTACACCTTC. The genes are TRBV5-6 and TRBJ1-2; possible D gene TRBD1, 5 bases. This CDR3 region has 12 residues. The V gene's germline CDR1 is SGHDT and CDR2 YYEEEE. Trimming shortened V by 2 bases and J by 7 bases, and 9 bases separated the two germline ends.

This chain links TRBV5-4 with TRBJ2-1; 14 bases are shared with TRBD2. Germline-derived CDR1 and CDR2 are SGHNT and YYREEE (reference sequence). Trimming took 4 bases from V and 8 from J; bases not matched to a gene: 5. The CDR3 is 15 residues long. The CDR3 loop reads CASSARLAGGDEQFF. CDR3 nucleotides: TGTGCCAGCAGCGCTAGACTAGCGGGAGGGGATGAGCAGTTCTTC.

This rearrangement joins TRBV6-5 to TRBJ2-1; 7 nucleotides line up with TRBD1. CDR1 is MNHEY, CDR2 SVGAGI, per germline. This CDR3 has 13 residues. V lost 6 bases and J lost 5; bases outside the gene matches: 4. CDR3 in DNA: TGTGCCAGCAGCGGACAGGCCCACAATGAGCAGTTCTTC. This encodes CASSGQAHNEQFF.

The genes are TRBV6-5 and TRBJ1-3, with 7 nucleotides matching TRBD1. The CDR3 totals 16 residues. Germline CDR1 MNHEY, CDR2 SVGAGI. The J segment lost 6 bases and the V segment lost 2 bases, leaving 10 bases of the junction unmatched. CDR3 DNA sequence: TGTGCCAGCAGTTACCTCGACAGGGCCAACGCAAACACCATATATTTT. Translating it yields CASSYLDRANANTIYF.

This clone was detected only once. This rearrangement joins TRBV4-2 to TRBJ2-7; tentatively, D is TRBD1 (6 bases). CDR1 and CDR2 (germline): LGHNA, YNFKEQ. V lost 1 base, J lost 0 bases, and 10 bases lay in between. The CDR3 extends over 15 amino acids. The DNA of the CDR3 is TGTGCCAGCAGCCAAGGCAGGGGTAGCTCCTACGAGCAGTACTTC. This codes for CASSQGRGSSYEQYF.

J is TRBJ1-6 and V is TRBV4-1; D is possibly TRBD1 (6 bases). The V gene lost 1 base and the J gene lost 9 bases, with 13 bases spanning the gap. In germline, CDR1 is MGHRA, CDR2 YSYEKL. The CDR3 has 15 amino acids. CDR3 amino acids: CASSQVQGLISPLHF. DNA of the CDR3: TGCGCCAGCAGCCAAGTACAGGGTTTAATTTCACCCCTCCACTTT.

CDR3: CASSLPGTYEQYF. The CDR3 coding sequence is TGTGCCAGCAGCTTGCCGGGAACCTACGAGCAGTACTTC. The V call is TRBV5-5, the J call TRBJ2-7; weak D call: TRBD2 (5 bases). V lost 1 base to trimming and J lost 2 bases, with 7 bases between them. From germline, CDR1 is SGHKS and CDR2 YYEKEE (reference sequence). This CDR3 has 13 residues.

This clone was seen more than once but under ten times. This chain uses TRBV19 with TRBJ1-5; perhaps TRBD1 as D (5 bases). Germline V gene lookup returns CDR1 LNHDA and CDR2 SQIVND (reference sequence). Trimming left V 5 bases short and J 3 bases short, with 14 bases between. CDR3 length: 15 residues. The DNA of the CDR3 is TGTGCCAGTAGTCCCCAGGGTTCCCTCAATCAGCCCCAGCATTTT. This encodes CASSPQGSLNQPQHF.

In DNA form, the CDR3 reads TGTGCCAGCAGCCAAGGGGGAACAGGGGCCTACGAGCAGTACTTC. Amino acid sequence: CASSQGGTGAYEQYF. This chain joins TRBV3-1 (or the pseudogene TRBV3-2) and TRBJ2-7; 7 positions agree with TRBD1. The CDR3 has 15 residues. Germline lookup yields CDR1 LGHDT and CDR2 YNNKEL (reference sequence). The junction had 5 bases not matched to a gene; V was cut back by 1 base and J by 2 bases.

The chain has TRBV6-7 and TRBJ2-7; TRBD1 agrees at 9 bases. TRBV6-7 is assigned to the ORF class and has an uncertain function. Trimming took 7 bases from V and 4 from J; bases not matched to a gene: 8. The CDR3 is made up of 14 amino acids. CDR3 region: CASTPGDRVYEQYF. CDR3 sequence (DNA): TGTGCCAGCACCCCAGGGGACAGGGTATACGAGCAGTACTTC.

The V and J genes are TRBV11-3 and TRBJ2-2; D not resolved. Germline assignment: CDR1 SGHNT and CDR2 YENEEA. Trimming took 5 bases from V and 6 from J, leaving 16 bases between them. The CDR3 has 15 residues. CDR3 DNA: TGTGCCAGCAGCCCCCACGGTGGTGTAGCCGGGGAGCTGTTTTTT. It encodes CASSPHGGVAGELFF.

In this sample, this clone turned up once. This chain links TRBV7-3 with TRBJ2-7, with TRBD2 identical over 13 bases. The ends lost 4 bases at V and 10 bases at J; junction bases unmatched: 7. Germline loops: CDR1 SGHTA, CDR2 FQGTGA. This CDR3 contains 14 residues. The CDR3 nucleotides read TGTGCCAGCAGCTCCGGGACTAGCGGGACCAAACAGTACTTC. Protein: CASSSGTSGTKQYF.

The V gene is TRBV19, the J gene TRBJ1-6, with a weak D call TRBD1 (6 bases). From germline, CDR1 is LNHDA and CDR2 SQIVND (reference sequence). With 7 bases removed from V and 7 bases from J, the gap between germline ends came to 14 bases. The CDR3 spans 14 residues. CDR3 in DNA: TGTGCCAGTACCCGTCCGGGACACAATTCACCCCTCCACTTT. Translation: CASTRPGHNSPLHF.

The chain uses TRBV30 and TRBJ2-2; TRBD2 aligns across 11 bases. The V segment lost 1 base and the J segment 5 bases; nucleotides outside the gene matches: 6. The CDR3 consists of 16 residues. The germline V gene encodes CDR1 GTSNPN and CDR2 SVGIG (reference sequence). The CDR3 coding sequence is TGTGCCTGGAGTGCCGGGACTAGCGGCATAACCGGGGAGCTGTTTTTT. Protein: CAWSAGTSGITGELFF.

The V gene is TRBV6-1, the J gene TRBJ1-2; 7 positions match TRBD1. CDR1 and CDR2 (germline): MNHNS, SASEGT. This CDR3 is built from 17 residues. Trimming at V came to 1 base and at J to 0 bases, leaving 8 bases not matched to a gene. DNA of the CDR3: TGTGCCAGCAGTGAAGATGGCGACAGGGTTCCTAACTATGGCTACACCTTC. It encodes CASSEDGDRVPNYGYTF.

V is TRBV27 and J is TRBJ1-2, with 8 positions matching TRBD1. Germline V lookup: CDR1 MNHEY, CDR2 SMNVEV (reference sequence). Trimming cost V 5 bases and J 7 bases; bases outside gene matches: 9. This CDR3 contains 14 residues. This CDR3 is CASSPDRASGGYTF. CDR3 nucleotide sequence: TGTGCCAGCAGTCCGGACAGGGCTTCCGGTGGCTACACCTTC.

The chain combines TRBV7-2 with TRBJ1-2; D may be TRBD1 (6 bases). The CDR3 has 15 amino acids. CDR1 SGHTA and CDR2 FQGNSA come from the germline V gene. V lost 0 bases and J 2 bases, leaving 10 bases between the germline ends. Here the CDR3 reads CASSLAWTENYGYTF. For the CDR3, the DNA is TGTGCCAGCAGCTTAGCGTGGACAGAAAACTATGGCTACACCTTC.

V is TRBV5-5 and J is TRBJ2-7, with D perhaps matching TRBD2 (6 bases). The CDR3 is 15 residues long. V was trimmed by 5 bases and J by 7 bases, leaving 22 bases between them. From germline, CDR1 is SGHKS and CDR2 YYEKEE (reference sequence). The CDR3 nucleotides read TGTGCCAGCAGTTACGGGGGACCGGATGGTGGAGAGCAGTACTTC. Translating it yields CASSYGGPDGGEQYF.

The chain employs TRBV19 and TRBJ2-1; perhaps TRBD1 as D (5 bases). The CDR3 is 12 residues long. V was shortened by 8 bases and J by 4 bases, with 9 bases between the two germline ends. The germline V gene has CDR1 LNHDA and CDR2 SQIVND (reference sequence). In DNA, the CDR3 is TGTGCCAGTGGAGACAGTTACAATGAGCAGTTCTTC. It encodes CASGDSYNEQFF.

This clone came up a few times. The rearrangement links TRBV6-5 to TRBJ2-7, with TRBD1 matching 9 bases. V dropped 2 bases and J dropped 7; count of bases not matched to a gene: 6. The germline V gene has CDR1 MNHEY and CDR2 SVGAGI. There are 14 residues in the CDR3. CDR3 region: CASSYDYRGQEQYF. In DNA form, the CDR3 reads TGTGCCAGCAGTTACGACTACAGGGGGCAGGAGCAGTACTTC.

The V and J genes are TRBV6-2 or TRBV6-3 and TRBJ1-5; D call uncertain. This CDR3 is 14 amino acids long. Germline CDR1 reads MNHEY; CDR2 reads SVGEGT. V gave up 2 bases and J gave up 9 bases, with 14 bases separating them. In nucleotides, the CDR3 is TGTGCCAGCAGTTACGGAGGCGACGTGGCGCCCCAGCATTTT. Translating it yields CASSYGGDVAPQHF.

The chain recombines TRBV4-3 with TRBJ1-4; D call uncertain. V lost 0 bases and J 8 bases, leaving 10 bases between the germline ends. Germline assignment: CDR1 LGHNA and CDR2 YSLEER. The CDR3 is made up of 14 amino acids. The CDR3 region has the DNA TGCGCCAGCAGCCAAGATCGGGGTTGGGAAAAACTGTTTTTT. Amino acids: CASSQDRGWEKLFF.